These 8 T cell receptor beta chains were sequenced from one sample in a study of cytomegalovirus exposure and HLA in healthy donors. 13 Jbeta primers and 60 Vbeta primers were used for the PCR. TCRdb keeps only in-frame clones here, not all; method: immunoSEQ multiplex PCR. The sample includes roughly 200,000 clones, around 80% of them seen just once. Material: PBMCs. These receptors originate from a woman aged 40 to 50 in good health and CMV-seronegative.

The chain uses TRBV27 and TRBJ1-1; possibly TRBD1 for D (5 bases). From germline, CDR1 is MNHEY and CDR2 SMNVEV (reference sequence). Trimming removed 8 bases at V and 8 bases at J, with 21 bases between. The CDR3 is 14 residues long. CDR3 protein: CASGNLAGTLEAFF. The CDR3 nucleotides read TGTGCCAGCGGTAATCTTGCAGGGACTCTCGAAGCTTTCTTT.

The chain recombines TRBV19 with TRBJ2-3; 12 positions agree with TRBD1. The CDR3 has 15 amino acids. Germline-derived CDR1 and CDR2 are LNHDA and SQIVND (reference sequence). V lost 7 bases to trimming and J lost 4 bases; unmatched junction nucleotides: 6. The CDR3 DNA follows: TGTGCCAGTACCCAGGGACAGGGGGCTGCAGATACGCAGTATTTT. Translation: CASTQGQGAADTQYF. Full variable domain (remainder filled in from reference TRBV19 and TRBJ2-3): DGGITQSPKYLFRKEGQNVTLSCEQNLNHDAMYWYRQDPGQGLRLIYYSQIVNDFQKGDIAEGYSVSREKKESFPLTVTSAQKNPTAFYLCASTQGQGAADTQYFGPGTRLTVL.

CDR3 region: CASSSDSYGYTF. CDR3 DNA: TGTGCCAGCAGCTCGGACAGCTATGGCTACACCTTC. V is TRBV7-9 and J is TRBJ1-2, with D perhaps TRBD1 (6 bases). V was clipped by 4 bases and J by 4 bases, with 7 bases between them. The CDR3 totals 12 residues. The germline V gene has CDR1 SEHNR and CDR2 FQNEAQ (reference sequence).

The sample holds one count of this clone. The genes are TRBV7-2 and TRBJ2-5; D unclear. Germline loops: CDR1 SGHTA, CDR2 FQGNSA. Trimming shortened V by 4 bases and J by 2 bases, and 8 bases separated the two germline ends. This CDR3 comprises 13 residues. The CDR3 nucleotides are TGTGCCAGCAGCTCCGCTCGGCAAGAGACCCAGTACTTC. Translation: CASSSARQETQYF.

The rearrangement uses TRBV7-6 and TRBJ2-3; 10 bases line up with TRBD2. CDR1 is SGHVS, CDR2 FNYEAQ, per germline. V lost 5 bases, J lost 3 bases, and 8 bases stayed unmatched. This CDR3 has 16 amino acids. CDR3 DNA: TGTGCCAGCAGCCGTCTAGCGGGGGCGGGTACAGATACGCAGTATTTT. This sequence encodes CASSRLAGAGTDTQYF.

The chain has TRBV6-6 and TRBJ1-2; no firm D call. Germline loops: CDR1 MNHNY, CDR2 SVGAGI (reference sequence). The length of the CDR3 is 11 residues. The germline V and J ends were trimmed by 1 base and 8 bases, with 5 bases remaining between them. In nucleotides, the CDR3 is TGTGCCAGCAGTTACTTAGAAGGCTACACCTTC. It specifies CASSYLEGYTF.

This clone was counted a few times. V usage is TRBV10-3 and J usage is TRBJ1-1; D gene ambiguous. CDR3 length: 14 amino acids. Germline CDR1 ENHRY, CDR2 SYGVKD. V lost 8 bases, J lost 5 bases, and 18 bases lay in between. The CDR3 DNA follows: TGTGCCATCGGATCTCGGGGTATTAGGACTGAAGCTTTCTTT. As protein: CAIGSRGIRTEAFF.

This chain links TRBV19 with TRBJ1-1; the D is unclear. The V end was cut by 7 bases, the J end by 1 base, with 7 bases between. The CDR3 totals 12 residues. Germline CDR1 reads LNHDA; CDR2 reads SQIVND (reference sequence). In nucleotides, the CDR3 is TGTGCCAGTACTTGGAGGAACACTGAAGCTTTCTTT. Amino acids: CASTWRNTEAFF.